This section outlines one T cell receptor (beta chain) sequence together with its context. Its target is unknown. Time point: pre-sensitization, week 0. This sample's treatment: therapeutic diphenylcyclopropenone sensitization with weekly scalp DPC. Individual cDNA molecules had unique molecular identifiers attached to them by the library. TCRdb independently ran MiXCR on the RACE reads; one entry per CDR3 protein. In the table there are around 180,000 distinct CDR3 sequences, approximately 29% of which are singletons. These data belong to a study of human T cells and chemical hapten exposure. Study at large: Subjects had 2% DPC placed on around 2 cm by around 2 cm of upper inner arm skin for sensitization. The study, taken as a whole, reports: High-frequency TCRs, those above 1 in 1000, stayed the same after DPC sensitization. Expanded TCRs grouped into significantly more large CDR3 similarity clusters than controls produced.

CDR1 SQVTM and CDR2 ANQGSEA come from the germline V gene. The CDR3 has 12 residues. V lost 2 bases and J lost 4, with 9 bases in between. Sequencing was performed on whole blood, taken in connection with sensitization to the hapten diphenylcyclopropenone (DPC). V and J are TRBV29-1 and TRBJ2-7; D may be TRBD1 (6 bases). The sequence was collected from a woman in her 30s with alopecia areata. Some clones in this sample may be carry-over from other donors' samples. In DNA form, the CDR3 reads TGCAGCGTTGAACTACAGGGTTACGAGCAGTACTTC. It codes for CSVELQGYEQYF.